This entry lists 8 T cell receptor beta chains sequenced from one sample in a study of cytomegalovirus exposure and HLA in healthy donors (dated by TCRdb to 2017 to 2019). Receptor libraries were prepared by the immunoSEQ multiplex PCR assay. TCRdb obtained this table from immuneACCESS and retained in-frame rearrangements with V and J assigned. These tables miss some clones; where compared with another copy, unresolved V genes account for less than half of the shortfall, and the remainder is unexplained. For this sample the table gives approximately 70,000 clones, of which 90% to 95% were detected only once. The ten largest clones capture about 0.63% of the sample. The sequencing sample was made of PBMCs. The source is a woman aged 18-29 years in good health and CMV-seronegative.

The genes are TRBV5-1 and TRBJ2-1; 10 nucleotides agree with TRBD2. The CDR3 is made up of 16 amino acids. Per germline, CDR1 SGHRS and CDR2 YFSETQ. Unmatched junction bases numbered 6, after V lost 1 base and J lost 5 bases. The CDR3 spells CASSLNSGGTHNEQFF. The CDR3, as DNA: TGCGCCAGCAGCTTGAATAGCGGGGGGACCCACAATGAGCAGTTCTTC.

The chain uses TRBV2 and TRBJ2-1; 12 bases agree with TRBD2. CDR3 length: 15 residues. Per germline, CDR1 SNHLY and CDR2 FYNNEI. Trimming took 6 bases from V and 5 from J; bases not matched to a gene: 5. CDR3 nucleotide sequence: TGTGCCAGCAGGGTTCTAGCGGGGGGGAACAATGAGCAGTTCTTC. Translating gives CASRVLAGGNNEQFF.

This chain joins TRBV30 and TRBJ1-6, with D perhaps TRBD1 (6 bases). The V and J ends lost 1 base and 6 bases respectively, with 7 bases between them. CDR1 is GTSNPN and CDR2 is SVGIG in the germline V gene (reference sequence). The CDR3 is 13 residues long. The CDR3 nucleotides read TGTGCCTGGAGTGGACAGGTTAATTCACCCCTCCACTTT. Its protein is CAWSGQVNSPLHF.

The J gene is TRBJ2-3, the V gene TRBV7-2; 12 positions match TRBD2. Germline CDR1 SGHTA, CDR2 FQGNSA. The ends lost 5 bases at V and 4 bases at J; junction bases unmatched: 13. This CDR3 spans 18 amino acids. Written as DNA, the CDR3 is TGTGCCAGCAGCCGCAAAGGACTAGCGGGGTCGGTCCCAGATACGCAGTATTTT. The encoded protein is CASSRKGLAGSVPDTQYF.

The chain uses TRBV5-6 and TRBJ2-5; D ambiguous. The germline V gene has CDR1 SGHDT and CDR2 YYEEEE. CDR3 length equals 14 residues. V lost 3 bases and J lost 4, with 13 bases in between. CDR3 protein: CASSSPRSGETQYF. As DNA, the CDR3 is TGTGCCAGCAGCTCCCCTCGTTCGGGAGAGACCCAGTACTTC.

This clone has just one count. J is TRBJ2-5 and V is TRBV7-6; D is perhaps TRBD1 (6 bases). The ends were cut back, 5 bases at V and 5 bases at J, with 12 bases in the middle. Germline loops: CDR1 SGHVS, CDR2 FNYEAQ. The CDR3 extends over 13 amino acids. CDR3 protein: CASSTGQFETQYF. The CDR3 nucleotides are TGTGCCAGCAGCACCGGACAGTTCGAGACCCAGTACTTC.

The sample holds one count of this clone. This chain links TRBV11-3 with TRBJ2-1; 15 bases are a match to TRBD2. From germline, CDR1 is SGHNT and CDR2 YENEEA. This CDR3 contains 17 residues. V dropped 4 bases and J dropped 6; count of bases not matched to a gene: 7. This chain's CDR3 is CASSSGTSGGPVNEQFF. The CDR3 nucleotides read TGTGCCAGCAGCTCCGGGACTAGCGGGGGGCCCGTCAATGAGCAGTTCTTC.

The V gene is TRBV18, the J gene TRBJ2-4; D ambiguous. Germline CDR1 is KGHSH and CDR2 is LQKENI. The length of the CDR3 is 16 residues. V was pared by 2 bases and J by 0 bases, with 11 bases between. CDR3 coding DNA: TGTGCCAGCTCACCAGCGGTCAACCTAGCCAAAAACATTCAGTACTTC. Protein product: CASSPAVNLAKNIQYF. Filled out from reference TRBV18 and TRBJ2-4, the complete variable domain reads NAGVMQNPRHLVRRRGQEARLRCSPMKGHSHVYWYRQLPEEGLKFMVYLQKENIIDESGMPKERFSAEFPKEGPSILRIQQVVRGDSAAYFCASSPAVNLAKNIQYFGAGTRLSVL.